The 23 T cell receptor beta chains below were found in one sample sequenced in a study of Ad26.COV2.S vaccination and SARS-CoV-2 variants. Sample treatment: 15 to 20 received Ad26.COV2.S at low or high dose, single or two shots; roughly 5 received placebo; per-sample allocation not given. Day 63 after the first injection of vaccine or placebo was the sampling time. The assay was immunoSEQ multiplex PCR, and TCRdb's table has in-frame clones only and misses some. The data contain about 680,000 clones, around 90% of them singletons. The input for sequencing was peripheral blood, taken in a trial of Ad26.COV2.S vaccine versus placebo. All receptors derive from a person between 18 and 65 years old who received the Ad26.COV2.S COVID-19 vaccine or a placebo.

CDR3 amino acids: CAWSVSGAKNIQYF. CDR3 sequence (DNA): TGTGCCTGGAGTGTTTCAGGGGCCAAAAACATTCAGTACTTC. The gene calls are TRBV30 and TRBJ2-4; tentatively, D is TRBD1 (5 bases). Germline-derived CDR1 and CDR2 are GTSNPN and SVGIG (reference sequence). The CDR3 has 14 residues. Trimming removed 0 bases from V and 1 base from J, with 7 bases in between.

This chain uses TRBV2 with TRBJ1-5; maybe TRBD1 (5 bases). Trimming pared 6 bases from V and 0 bases from J, leaving 12 bases between. The germline V gene encodes CDR1 SNHLY and CDR2 FYNNEI. The CDR3 spans 15 residues. The CDR3 bases are TGTGCCAGCAGACAGGAGGGCTATAGCAATCAGCCCCAGCATTTT. The encoded protein is CASRQEGYSNQPQHF.

This clone was seen only once. The chain has TRBV10-3 and TRBJ2-7; TRBD2 matches at 16 bases. Trimming took 11 bases from V and 7 from J; bases not matched to a gene: 5. CDR1 and CDR2 from the germline V gene are ENHRY and SYGVKD. This CDR3 is built from 13 residues. CDR3: CALGLAGGGEQYF. CDR3 DNA: TGTGCCCTGGGACTAGCGGGAGGGGGTGAGCAGTACTTC.

The chain uses TRBV7-9 and TRBJ1-5; D perhaps matches TRBD1 (5 bases). The CDR3 has 15 amino acids. Germline V CDR1 and CDR2: SEHNR, FQNEAQ (reference sequence). V lost 5 bases to trimming and J lost 3 bases, with 14 bases between them. CDR3: CASSALGAPNQPQHF. The CDR3 DNA follows: TGTGCCAGCAGCGCCTTAGGGGCTCCCAATCAGCCCCAGCATTTT.

This clone was found once. Different DNA sequences within this sample yield the same CDR3. This chain uses TRBV29-1 with TRBJ1-1; tentative D call: TRBD1 (5 bases). V was pared by 5 bases and J by 0 bases, with 10 bases between. This CDR3 is 13 amino acids long. Germline V gene lookup returns CDR1 SQVTM and CDR2 ANQGSEA. CDR3 DNA: TGCAGCGTTTCAGGGAGGGTGAACACTGAAGCTTTCTTT. Residues: CSVSGRVNTEAFF.

CDR3 in DNA: TGTGCCAGCAGTGAGACGCTAGCGGGAGGCCCCGGGGAGCTGTTTTTT. This sequence encodes CASSETLAGGPGELFF. The chain carries TRBV6-4 and TRBJ2-2; TRBD2 matches at 11 bases. Germline V gene data show CDR1 as MRHNA and CDR2 as SNTAGT. V trimming: 3 bases; J trimming: 6 bases; junction bases outside the gene matches: 6. This CDR3 region has 16 residues.

The CDR3 coding sequence is TGTGCCAGCAGCTCACGACTAGCGGGGTTCGGCGAGCAGTACTTC. Protein sequence: CASSSRLAGFGEQYF. The J gene is TRBJ2-7, the V gene TRBV7-2; 11 nucleotides match TRBD2. The junction had 8 bases not matched to a gene; V was cut back by 4 bases and J by 6 bases. In germline, CDR1 is SGHTA, CDR2 FQGNSA. CDR3 length: 15 residues.

The J gene is TRBJ2-7, the V gene TRBV30, with D hard to call. Germline-derived CDR1 and CDR2 are GTSNPN and SVGIG (reference sequence). Trimming shortened V by 0 bases and J by 3 bases, and 15 bases separated the two germline ends. The CDR3 covers 15 residues. The CDR3 region is CAWSVRTGLLYEQYF. The CDR3 DNA reads as TGTGCCTGGAGTGTACGTACGGGTCTACTCTACGAGCAGTACTTC.

The chain has TRBV12-3 or TRBV12-4 and TRBJ1-1, with a possible D match to TRBD1 (5 bases). The CDR3 length is 13 residues. The germline V and J ends were trimmed by 3 bases and 6 bases, with 11 bases remaining between them. This CDR3 is CASSLGVSAEAFF. CDR3 nucleotide sequence: TGTGCCAGCAGTTTGGGGGTGAGCGCTGAAGCTTTCTTT.

J is TRBJ2-7 and V is TRBV29-1; D remains ambiguous. The CDR3 totals 12 residues. V was shortened by 3 bases and J by 5 bases, with 11 bases between the two germline ends. The germline V gene encodes CDR1 SQVTM and CDR2 ANQGSEA. CDR3 protein: CSVEGQVNEQYF. The CDR3 coding sequence is TGCAGCGTTGAGGGCCAGGTGAACGAGCAGTACTTC.

The rearrangement uses TRBV19 and TRBJ2-3, with D perhaps TRBD2 (6 bases). Germline V gives CDR1 LNHDA, CDR2 SQIVND (reference sequence). V lost 7 bases and J lost 1, with 18 bases in between. CDR3 length: 16 residues. CDR3 bases: TGTGCCAGTAAAAATAGGGGCGGGGCAGGCACAGATACGCAGTATTTT. Its translation is CASKNRGGAGTDTQYF.

The J gene is TRBJ2-5, the V gene TRBV10-3; D is tentatively TRBD1 or TRBD2 (6 bases each). Trimming took off 4 bases at V and 1 base at J, with 10 bases between the two ends. Germline CDR1 and CDR2: ENHRY and SYGVKD. This CDR3 spans 14 amino acids. As DNA, the CDR3 is TGTGCCATCAGTGTAAGGGGGGCCCAAGAGACCCAGTACTTC. Translated: CAISVRGAQETQYF.

As DNA, the CDR3 is TGTGCCAGCAGCGTTTACAGGGGGCGAAGAGATACGCAGTATTTT. It is translated as CASSVYRGRRDTQYF. This chain uses TRBV11-2 with TRBJ2-3, with 9 bases fitting TRBD1. The CDR3 extends over 15 amino acids. The J segment lost 5 bases and the V segment lost 5 bases, leaving 8 bases of the junction unmatched. Germline V lookup: CDR1 SGHAT, CDR2 FQNNGV.

The genes are TRBV5-1 and TRBJ2-7; no firm D call. Germline CDR1 and CDR2: SGHRS and YFSETQ. The CDR3 spans 16 residues. Trimming removed 1 base from V and 1 base from J, with 15 bases in between. This chain's CDR3 is CASSLIFGGPSYEQYF. The DNA of the CDR3 is TGCGCCAGCAGCTTGATTTTCGGTGGACCTTCCTACGAGCAGTACTTC.

The chain links TRBV2 to TRBJ1-6; no definite D call. Trimming left V 4 bases short and J 10 bases short, with 11 bases between. Per the germline V gene, CDR1 is SNHLY and CDR2 is FYNNEI. The CDR3 contains 13 residues. DNA of the CDR3: TGTGCCAGCAGTGCTACTCCCTCATCACCCCTCCACTTT. Translation: CASSATPSSPLHF.

V and J are TRBV3-1 (or the pseudogene TRBV3-2) and TRBJ1-5; the D gene is possibly TRBD1 (6 bases). The CDR3 is made up of 15 amino acids. Per germline, CDR1 LGHDT and CDR2 YNNKEL (reference sequence). V was trimmed by 4 bases and J by 3 bases, leaving 13 bases between them. The CDR3: CASSPSRGANQPQHF. The DNA for the CDR3 is TGTGCCAGCAGCCCTTCCAGGGGAGCCAATCAGCCCCAGCATTTT.

This clone turned up a few times. This chain uses TRBV19 with TRBJ2-7; 7 bases agree with TRBD2. The CDR3 runs to 16 residues. Germline CDR1 is LNHDA and CDR2 is SQIVND (reference sequence). Trimming removed 4 bases from V and 1 base from J; junction bases left unmatched: 10. This CDR3 is CASSRLARERSYEQYF. CDR3 sequence (DNA): TGTGCCAGTAGTAGACTAGCCCGGGAGAGGTCCTACGAGCAGTACTTC. The whole variable domain, remainder taken from reference TRBV19 and TRBJ2-7, is DGGITQSPKYLFRKEGQNVTLSCEQNLNHDAMYWYRQDPGQGLRLIYYSQIVNDFQKGDIAEGYSVSREKKESFPLTVTSAQKNPTAFYLCASSRLARERSYEQYFGPGTRLTVT.

As to this clone: This sample includes further DNA sequences coding for the same CDR3. The chain links TRBV11-2 to TRBJ1-5; D remains unclear. Trimming removed 0 bases from V and 4 bases from J, with 4 bases in between. The CDR3 has 13 residues. In germline, CDR1 is SGHAT, CDR2 FQNNGV. The CDR3 region is CASSLDSNQPQHF. CDR3 DNA sequence: TGTGCCAGCAGCTTAGACTCTAATCAGCCCCAGCATTTT.

The chain links TRBV18 to TRBJ2-1; 12 bases fit TRBD2. Germline V CDR1 and CDR2: KGHSH, LQKENI. V lost 8 bases, J lost 0 bases, and 8 bases stayed unmatched. The CDR3 runs to 17 residues. The CDR3 bases are TGTGCCAGCACGACTAGCGGGGGTCTAAGCTCCTACAATGAGCAGTTCTTC. Amino acid sequence: CASTTSGGLSSYNEQFF. The full variable domain, completed using reference TRBV18 and TRBJ2-1, is NAGVMQNPRHLVRRRGQEARLRCSPMKGHSHVYWYRQLPEEGLKFMVYLQKENIIDESGMPKERFSAEFPKEGPSILRIQQVVRGDSAAYFCASTTSGGLSSYNEQFFGPGTRLTVL.

The chain employs TRBV5-1 and TRBJ2-3; D may be TRBD2 (6 bases). The length of the CDR3 is 16 residues. The germline V gene encodes CDR1 SGHRS and CDR2 YFSETQ. Deletions cut 4 bases from V and 2 bases from J, with 17 bases between. CDR3 sequence reads: CASSLEGSMFTDTQYF. The CDR3 region has the DNA TGCGCCAGCAGCCTGGAGGGATCGATGTTCACAGATACGCAGTATTTT.

The chain links TRBV7-9 to TRBJ2-7; TRBD2 might be the D (5 bases). The CDR3 covers 13 residues. Germline CDR1 SEHNR, CDR2 FQNEAQ (reference sequence). Trimming took 5 bases from V and 0 from J, leaving 8 bases between them. The CDR3 here is CASSRGVSYEQYF. The CDR3 nucleotides are TGTGCCAGCAGCCGGGGTGTCTCCTACGAGCAGTACTTC.

The J gene is TRBJ2-2, the V gene TRBV5-1; a weak D match, TRBD1 (6 bases). The germline gives CDR1 SGHRS, CDR2 YFSETQ. Trimming removed 5 bases at V and 0 bases at J, with 8 bases between. The CDR3 totals 14 residues. DNA of the CDR3: TGCGCCAGCAGGGGACAAGCGAACACCGGGGAGCTGTTTTTT. It yields the protein CASRGQANTGELFF.

This chain joins TRBV24-1 and TRBJ2-1, with 9 bases matching TRBD2. The CDR3 has 13 amino acids. The V gene's germline CDR1 is KGHDR and CDR2 SFDVKD. Trimming at V came to 3 bases and at J to 14 bases, leaving 7 bases not matched to a gene. CDR3 in DNA: TGTGCCACCAGTGATCTGATCCAGCGGGAGGAGTTCTTC. Protein: CATSDLIQREEFF.